This T cell receptor (beta chain) was retrieved from a study of blood T cells in healthy people across ages. Study results and limitations: A roughly linear fall in TCR beta diversity per million T cells was seen with increasing age.

This clonotype was picked up a small number of times. The antigen is unknown. Sample-barcoded 5' priming and a J-beta primer mix drove a second PCR of roughly 7 to 11 cycles. Using its own MiXCR run on the 5' RACE reads, TCRdb lists one record per CDR3 protein. This sample has approximately 900,000 distinct CDR3 sequences, with around 29% found just once. The same specimen was also included in a second study, on T cells of mothers and their children.

This clonotype originated in a woman aged 40 to 50 in good health. The sample taken for sequencing was blood.

The CDR3 DNA is TGTGCCAGCAGCTTAAAGGGGAGCTCCTACAATGAGCAGTACTTC. Amino acids: CASSLKGSSYNEQYF. The genes are TRBV7-9 and TRBJ2-1; either TRBD1 or TRBD2 may supply D (5 bases each). The DNA end is a closer match to TRBJ2-7, so the J assignment may be wrong. CDR3 size: 15 residues. The germline V gene has CDR1 SEHNR and CDR2 FQNEAQ (reference sequence).